The source of this T cell receptor beta chain is a study of T-cell reconstitution after alpha-beta-depleted transplantation in children. CDR3 length equals 16 residues. Germline-derived CDR1 and CDR2 are MDHEN and SYDVKM. V shed 8 bases and J 3 bases; nucleotides not matched to a gene: 13. A library of TCRbeta sequences, prepared with unique molecular identifiers, was generated. TCRdb re-called the PCR reads through MiXCR, storing one row per CDR3 protein. The table lists a few hundred thousand distinct CDR3 sequences, under 15% of them singletons, with 2.2% in the top ten. Remarks on this clonotype: Its antigen remains unidentified.

Study results and limitations: For some patients, TCRbeta diversity was high at day 60 because of recipient T cells and thymic progenitors that survived. Expanded graft clones, several hundred of them, were reportedly the source of alpha-beta T cells about two months after transplant. By one year post-transplant, T-cell counts and diversity largely arose from T cells that were newly produced.

The starting material was PBMCs, mostly from graft donor cells, obtained 360 days after TCRalphabeta/CD19-depleted stem cell transplant. This TCR was sampled from a male patient aged 10 to 17 who had a stem cell transplant for acute myeloid leukemia, so the T cells may come from the graft donor. The chain couples TRBV28 to TRBJ2-5; 9 positions match TRBD2. CDR3 in DNA: TGTGCCAGCGGACTAGCGCTCTTATGGGGGGAAGAGACCCAGTACTTC. Translation: CASGLALLWGEETQYF.